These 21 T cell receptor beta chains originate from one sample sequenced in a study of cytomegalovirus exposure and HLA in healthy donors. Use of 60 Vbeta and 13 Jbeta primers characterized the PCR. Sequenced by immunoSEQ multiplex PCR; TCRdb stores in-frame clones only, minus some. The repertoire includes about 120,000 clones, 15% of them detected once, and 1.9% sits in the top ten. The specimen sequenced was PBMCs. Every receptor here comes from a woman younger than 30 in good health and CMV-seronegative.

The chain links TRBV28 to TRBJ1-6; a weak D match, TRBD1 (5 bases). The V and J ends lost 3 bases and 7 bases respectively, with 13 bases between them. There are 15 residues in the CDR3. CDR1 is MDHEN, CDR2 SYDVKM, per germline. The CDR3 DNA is TGTGCCAGCAGTTTCCGCAGGGTATTGAATTCACCCCTCCACTTT. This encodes CASSFRRVLNSPLHF.

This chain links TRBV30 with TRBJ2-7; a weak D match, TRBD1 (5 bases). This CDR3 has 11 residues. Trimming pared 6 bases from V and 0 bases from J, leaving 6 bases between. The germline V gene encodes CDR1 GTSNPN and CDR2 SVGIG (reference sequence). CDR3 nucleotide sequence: TGTGCCTGTCAGGGCTCCTACGAGCAGTACTTC. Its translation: CACQGSYEQYF.

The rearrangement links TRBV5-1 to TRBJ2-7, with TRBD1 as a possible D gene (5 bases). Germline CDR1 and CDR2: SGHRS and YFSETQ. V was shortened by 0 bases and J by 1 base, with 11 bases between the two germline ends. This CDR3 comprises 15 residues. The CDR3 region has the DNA TGCGCCAGCAGCTTGGCGCAAGGGGAATCCTACGAGCAGTACTTC. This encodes CASSLAQGESYEQYF.

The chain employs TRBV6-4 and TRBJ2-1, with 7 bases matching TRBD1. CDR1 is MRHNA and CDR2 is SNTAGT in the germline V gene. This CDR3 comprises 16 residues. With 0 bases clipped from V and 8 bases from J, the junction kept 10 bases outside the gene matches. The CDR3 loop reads CASSDSSRGSPHEQFF. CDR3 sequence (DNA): TGTGCCAGCAGTGACTCTAGCAGGGGGAGCCCCCATGAGCAGTTCTTC.

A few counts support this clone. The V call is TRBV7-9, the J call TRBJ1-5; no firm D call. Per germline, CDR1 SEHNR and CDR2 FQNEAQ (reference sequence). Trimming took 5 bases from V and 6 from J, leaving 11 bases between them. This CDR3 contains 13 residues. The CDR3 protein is CASSVEGGQPQHF. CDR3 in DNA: TGTGCCAGCAGCGTGGAGGGAGGTCAGCCCCAGCATTTT.

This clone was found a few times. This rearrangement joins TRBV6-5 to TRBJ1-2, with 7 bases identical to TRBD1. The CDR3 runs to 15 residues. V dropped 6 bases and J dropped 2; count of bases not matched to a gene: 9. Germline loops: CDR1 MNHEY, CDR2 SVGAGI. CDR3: CASSGLQGRNYGYTF. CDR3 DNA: TGTGCCAGCAGCGGTTTACAGGGGCGGAACTATGGCTACACCTTC.

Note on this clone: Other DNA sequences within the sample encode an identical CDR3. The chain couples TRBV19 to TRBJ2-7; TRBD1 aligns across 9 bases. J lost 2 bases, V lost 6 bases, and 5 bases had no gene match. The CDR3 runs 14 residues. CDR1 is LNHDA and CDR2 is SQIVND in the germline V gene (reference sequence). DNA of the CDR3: TGTGCCAGTAGCCCCGGGACAGGGACCTACGAGCAGTACTTC. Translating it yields CASSPGTGTYEQYF. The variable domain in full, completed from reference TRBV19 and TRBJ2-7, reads DGGITQSPKYLFRKEGQNVTLSCEQNLNHDAMYWYRQDPGQGLRLIYYSQIVNDFQKGDIAEGYSVSREKKESFPLTVTSAQKNPTAFYLCASSPGTGTYEQYFGPGTRLTVT.

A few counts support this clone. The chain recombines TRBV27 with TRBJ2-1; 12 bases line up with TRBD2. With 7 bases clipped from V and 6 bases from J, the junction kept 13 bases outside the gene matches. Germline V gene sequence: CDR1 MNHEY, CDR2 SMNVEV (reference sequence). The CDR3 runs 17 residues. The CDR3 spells CASKRSGLAGGSNEQFF. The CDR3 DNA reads TGTGCCAGCAAAAGGTCGGGTCTAGCGGGAGGGTCCAATGAGCAGTTCTTC.

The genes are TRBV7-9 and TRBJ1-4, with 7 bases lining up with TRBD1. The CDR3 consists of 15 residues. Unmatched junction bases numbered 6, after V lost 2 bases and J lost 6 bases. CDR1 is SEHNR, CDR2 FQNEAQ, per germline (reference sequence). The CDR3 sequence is CASSLRDRADEKLFF. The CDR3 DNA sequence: TGTGCCAGCAGCTTAAGAGACAGGGCGGATGAAAAACTGTTTTTT.

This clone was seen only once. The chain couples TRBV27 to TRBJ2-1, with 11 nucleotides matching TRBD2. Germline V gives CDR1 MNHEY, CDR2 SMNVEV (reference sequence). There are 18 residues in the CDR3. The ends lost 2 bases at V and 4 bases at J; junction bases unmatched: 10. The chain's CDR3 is CASSLLGTSGYKYNEQFF. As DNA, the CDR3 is TGTGCCAGCAGTTTACTAGGGACTAGCGGCTATAAATACAATGAGCAGTTCTTC.

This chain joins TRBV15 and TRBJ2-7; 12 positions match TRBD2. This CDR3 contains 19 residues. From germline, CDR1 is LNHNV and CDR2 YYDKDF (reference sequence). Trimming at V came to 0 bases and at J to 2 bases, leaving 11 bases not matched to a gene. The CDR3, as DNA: TGTGCCACCAGCAGAGATCCCCCCTCGACTAGCGGGAGAACCTACGAGCAGTACTTC. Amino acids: CATSRDPPSTSGRTYEQYF. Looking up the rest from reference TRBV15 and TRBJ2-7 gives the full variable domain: DAMVIQNPRYQVTQFGKPVTLSCSQTLNHNVMYWYQQKSSQAPKLLFHYYDKDFNNEADTPDNFQSRRPNTSFCFLDIRSPGLGDTAMYLCATSRDPPSTSGRTYEQYFGPGTRLTVT.

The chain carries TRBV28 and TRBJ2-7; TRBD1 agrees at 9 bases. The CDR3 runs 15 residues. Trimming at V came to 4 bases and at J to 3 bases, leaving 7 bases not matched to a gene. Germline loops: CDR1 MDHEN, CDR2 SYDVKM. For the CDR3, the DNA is TGTGCCAGCAGTTCGGACAGGGGCATGTACTACGAGCAGTACTTC. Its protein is CASSSDRGMYYEQYF.

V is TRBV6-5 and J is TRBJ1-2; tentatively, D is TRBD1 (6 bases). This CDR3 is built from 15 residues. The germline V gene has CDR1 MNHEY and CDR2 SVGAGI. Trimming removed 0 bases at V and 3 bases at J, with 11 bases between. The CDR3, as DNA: TGTGCCAGCAGTTACTCGACCAGGGGAGACTATGGCTACACCTTC. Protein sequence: CASSYSTRGDYGYTF.

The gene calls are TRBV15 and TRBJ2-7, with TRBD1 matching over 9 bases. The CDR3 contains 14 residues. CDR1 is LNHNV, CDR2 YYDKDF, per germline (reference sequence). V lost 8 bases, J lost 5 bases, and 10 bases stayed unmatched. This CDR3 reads CATFEGQGKNEQYF. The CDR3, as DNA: TGTGCCACCTTTGAGGGACAGGGTAAAAACGAGCAGTACTTC.

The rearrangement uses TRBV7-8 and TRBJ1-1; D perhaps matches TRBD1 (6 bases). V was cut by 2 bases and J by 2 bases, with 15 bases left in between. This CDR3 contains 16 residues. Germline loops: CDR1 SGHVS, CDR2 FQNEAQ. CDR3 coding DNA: TGTGCCAGCAGCTTACCGGGGGGCGCGTACAACACTGAAGCTTTCTTT. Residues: CASSLPGGAYNTEAFF.

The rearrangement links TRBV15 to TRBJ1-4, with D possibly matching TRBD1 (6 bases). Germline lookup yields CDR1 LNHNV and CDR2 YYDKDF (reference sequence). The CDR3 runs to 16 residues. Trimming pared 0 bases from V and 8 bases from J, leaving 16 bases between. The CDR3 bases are TGTGCCACCAGCAGAGATCGGGGCAGGGGACGAGAAAAACTGTTTTTT. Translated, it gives CATSRDRGRGREKLFF.

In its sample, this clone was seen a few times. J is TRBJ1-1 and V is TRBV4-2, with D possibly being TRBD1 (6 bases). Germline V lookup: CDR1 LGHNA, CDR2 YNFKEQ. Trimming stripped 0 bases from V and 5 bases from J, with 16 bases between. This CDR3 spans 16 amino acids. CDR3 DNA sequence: TGTGCCAGCAGCCAAGATTCCTCGGGGGGGCAGACTGAAGCTTTCTTT. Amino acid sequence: CASSQDSSGGQTEAFF.

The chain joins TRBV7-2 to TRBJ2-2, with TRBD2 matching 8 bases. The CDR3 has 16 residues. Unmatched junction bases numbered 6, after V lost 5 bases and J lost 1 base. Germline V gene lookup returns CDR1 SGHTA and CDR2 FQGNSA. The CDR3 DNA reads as TGTGCCAGCAGCCTCGGGGGGGCCTTGAACACCGGGGAGCTGTTTTTT. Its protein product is CASSLGGALNTGELFF.

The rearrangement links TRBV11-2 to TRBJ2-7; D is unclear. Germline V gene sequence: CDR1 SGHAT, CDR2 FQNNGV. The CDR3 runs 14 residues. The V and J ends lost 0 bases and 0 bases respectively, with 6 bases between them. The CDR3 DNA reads TGTGCCAGCAGCTTAGAGGGCACCTCCTACGAGCAGTACTTC. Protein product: CASSLEGTSYEQYF.

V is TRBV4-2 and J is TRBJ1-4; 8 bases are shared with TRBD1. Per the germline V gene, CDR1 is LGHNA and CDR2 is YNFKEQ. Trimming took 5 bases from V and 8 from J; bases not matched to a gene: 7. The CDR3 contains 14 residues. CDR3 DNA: TGTGCCAGCAGCATGGACAGGGTCGGCGAAAAACTGTTTTTT. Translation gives CASSMDRVGEKLFF.

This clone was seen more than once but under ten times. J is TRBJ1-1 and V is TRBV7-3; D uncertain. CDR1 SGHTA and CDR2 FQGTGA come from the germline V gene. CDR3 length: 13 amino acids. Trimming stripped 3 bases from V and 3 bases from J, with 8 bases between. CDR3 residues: CASSFGRYTEAFF. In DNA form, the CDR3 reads TGTGCCAGCAGCTTTGGCAGGTACACTGAAGCTTTCTTT.